These 17 T cell receptor beta chains came from one sample sequenced in a study of T cells in Graves' hyperthyroidism and ophthalmopathy. From RNA transcripts, TCR beta CDR3 regions were amplified. A first-round RT-PCR of the TCR CDR3 used the HTBI primer set. Via MiXCR, TCRdb re-called the multiplex PCR reads, giving one row per CDR3 protein. The table has about 400,000 distinct CDR3 sequences, around 25% seen once. Sequences were obtained from blood. The receptor source for this set is a man aged 50-59 years with Graves' hyperthyroidism.

The gene calls are TRBV5-1 and TRBJ1-2, with TRBD1 as a possible D gene (6 bases). Germline V CDR1 and CDR2: SGHRS, YFSETQ. The CDR3 spans 14 residues. V was clipped by 2 bases and J by 6 bases, with 14 bases between them. The CDR3 DNA follows: TGCGCCAGCAGCTTTCACAGGGACCCGGATGGCTACACCTTC. It specifies CASSFHRDPDGYTF.

As for this clonotype: Just one base apart from a much larger clone, this may be a read error. This chain links TRBV7-9 with TRBJ2-1; D not certain. The germline gives CDR1 SEHNR, CDR2 FQNEAQ (reference sequence). The CDR3 contains 13 residues. Deletions cut 4 bases from V and 3 bases from J, with 7 bases between. Written as DNA, the CDR3 is TGTGCCAGCAGCTACGCTAGCTACAATGAGCAGTTCTTC. Its translation is CASSYASYNEQFF. Using reference TRBV7-9 and TRBJ2-1 for the parts outside the CDR3, the full variable domain is DTGVSQNPRHKITKRGQNVTFRCDPISEHNRLYWYRQTLGQGPEFLTYFQNEAQLEKSRLLSDRFSAERPKGSFSTLEIQRTEQGDSAMYLCASSYASYNEQFFGPGTRLTVL.

At least ten counts were recorded for this clonotype. The V call is TRBV29-1, the J call TRBJ1-1; D is ambiguous. This CDR3 is built from 13 residues. Trimming cost V 7 bases and J 0 bases, with 12 bases left between them. Per germline, CDR1 SQVTM and CDR2 ANQGSEA. CDR3 protein: CSAPGTVNTEAFF. Here the CDR3 DNA reads TGCAGCGCACCGGGAACGGTGAACACTGAAGCTTTCTTT.

A few counts support this clonotype. The V gene is TRBV30, the J gene TRBJ2-7; D might be TRBD1 (6 bases). Germline loops: CDR1 GTSNPN, CDR2 SVGIG (reference sequence). The CDR3 sequence is 15 residues long. V gave up 2 bases and J gave up 7 bases, with 21 bases separating them. The CDR3 DNA reads as TGTGCCTGGAGTCCGTTTGCAGGGGCTGGCCTGGAGCAGTACTTC. As protein: CAWSPFAGAGLEQYF.

The chain is built from TRBV29-1 and TRBJ2-5; the D gene is possibly TRBD2 (7 bases). Trimming took off 4 bases at V and 5 bases at J, with 11 bases between the two ends. In germline, CDR1 is SQVTM, CDR2 ANQGSEA. CDR3 size: 12 residues. The CDR3 loop is CSVVEGGETQYF. DNA of the CDR3: TGCAGCGTTGTAGAGGGGGGGGAGACCCAGTACTTC.

This clonotype was counted between two and nine times. The J gene is TRBJ1-2, the V gene TRBV14; D is unclear. V was cut by 4 bases and J by 3 bases, with 15 bases left in between. The length of the CDR3 is 15 residues. In germline, CDR1 is SGHDN, CDR2 FVKESK. The CDR3 region has the DNA TGTGCCAGCAGCCCTTGGTCCAACGGTCACTATGGCTACACCTTC. It yields the protein CASSPWSNGHYGYTF.

This clonotype occurred many times. This chain links TRBV6-1 with TRBJ2-1, with 9 bases fitting TRBD2. CDR1 is MNHNS, CDR2 SASEGT, per germline. The CDR3 runs 15 residues. Losses at the gene ends were 6 bases for V and 0 bases for J; bases not matched to a gene: 3. In DNA, the CDR3 is TGTGCCAGCAGGGTTAGCGGGAGCTCCTACAATGAGCAGTTCTTC. Encoded protein: CASRVSGSSYNEQFF.

This clonotype was seen just once. The J gene is TRBJ2-7, the V gene TRBV27, with D possibly TRBD2 on 6 matching bases. Germline V gene sequence: CDR1 MNHEY, CDR2 SMNVEV (reference sequence). This CDR3 has 12 amino acids. The CDR3 nucleotides are TGTGCTACGGGGGAAGAGGGTTACGAGCAGTACTTC. Translating gives CATGEEGYEQYF.

The rearrangement uses TRBV10-1 and TRBJ2-7; D gene unclear. Trimming pared 6 bases from V and 0 bases from J, leaving 9 bases between. Germline V gene lookup returns CDR1 WNHNN and CDR2 SYGVQD (reference sequence). CDR3 length: 13 residues. Here the CDR3 reads CASRADSSYEQYF. DNA of the CDR3: TGCGCCAGCAGGGCGGATAGCTCCTACGAGCAGTACTTC.

The chain uses TRBV7-2 and TRBJ2-7; 8 bases agree with TRBD1. V was clipped by 4 bases and J by 3 bases; unmatched bases: 5. Germline V gene sequence: CDR1 SGHTA, CDR2 FQGNSA. The CDR3 has 14 amino acids. CDR3 sequence reads: CASSSDRVDYEQYF. The CDR3 coding sequence is TGTGCCAGCAGCTCGGACAGGGTGGACTACGAGCAGTACTTC.

This clonotype was observed many times. CDR3 sequence reads: CSAIHGAGATDTQYF. The CDR3 region has the DNA TGCAGCGCTATACATGGAGCGGGGGCCACAGATACGCAGTATTTT. The chain couples TRBV29-1 to TRBJ2-3; TRBD2 aligns across 8 bases. Germline lookup yields CDR1 SQVTM and CDR2 ANQGSEA. The CDR3 is 15 amino acids. The junction had 11 bases not matched to a gene; V was cut back by 7 bases and J by 2 bases.

This clonotype has a handful of counts. The rearrangement uses TRBV6-1 and TRBJ2-7; D tentatively fits TRBD1 or TRBD2 (5 bases each). The V end lost 6 bases, the J end lost 2 bases, and 17 bases lay between the germline ends. The CDR3 runs 15 residues. Germline-derived CDR1 and CDR2 are MNHNS and SASEGT. The CDR3 is CASSHRTRLPYEQYF. The CDR3 DNA reads TGTGCCAGCAGCCACAGGACTCGGCTACCCTACGAGCAGTACTTC.

This clonotype has just a few counts. CDR3 residues: CATSDARQTYGYTF. The CDR3 bases are TGTGCCACCAGTGATGCGCGACAGACATATGGCTACACCTTC. The chain joins TRBV24-1 to TRBJ1-2, with D perhaps matching TRBD1 (5 bases). Trimming took off 3 bases at V and 5 bases at J, with 12 bases between the two ends. Germline V gene sequence: CDR1 KGHDR, CDR2 SFDVKD. The CDR3 sequence is 14 residues long.

The chain is built from TRBV9 and TRBJ2-1; 8 bases line up with TRBD2. V was pared by 0 bases and J by 3 bases, with 5 bases of the junction left unmatched. Germline values: CDR1 SGDLS, CDR2 YYNGEE. The length of the CDR3 is 16 residues. The chain's CDR3 is CASSVASGLNYNEQFF. In DNA form, the CDR3 reads TGTGCCAGCAGCGTAGCTAGCGGGTTAAACTACAATGAGCAGTTCTTC.

This clonotype was counted many times. The rearrangement uses TRBV12-3 or TRBV12-4 and TRBJ2-1; no firm D call. The CDR3 loop spans 14 amino acids. V dropped 5 bases and J dropped 2 bases, with 10 bases sitting between them. The CDR3 protein is CASSGAAPYNEQFF. In DNA, the CDR3 is TGTGCCAGCAGTGGAGCTGCCCCCTACAATGAGCAGTTCTTC.

In the case of this clonotype: A junction boundary mismatches the germline segment, possibly from a read error. The chain links TRBV7-4 to TRBJ2-3, with 7 bases matching TRBD2. Germline V gene data show CDR1 as SGHVT and CDR2 as SQSDAQ. The CDR3 runs 16 residues. For the CDR3, the DNA is TGTGCCAGCAGCGTAGCTAGCGGCTCGTTAACAGATACGCAGTATTTT. Its protein is CASSVASGSLTDTQYF.

This chain joins TRBV3-1 and TRBJ2-7; D possibly corresponds to TRBD2 (7 bases). V dropped 1 base and J dropped 2 bases, with 15 bases sitting between them. The germline V gene has CDR1 LGHDT and CDR2 YNNKEL (reference sequence). The CDR3 has 16 residues. In nucleotides, the CDR3 is TGTGCCAGCAGCCAAGCGTTCGACGGGGGGCCCTACGAGCAGTACTTC. It specifies CASSQAFDGGPYEQYF.